Included here is one TCR beta chain sequence, with context. The antigen it binds to is not known. Base qualities were left out, and no much larger clone turns up one base away. This sample was included in a study of T cell changes during pregnancy in multiple sclerosis (dated by TCRdb to the late 2010s). Concerning the study at large: The study looked at changes in the T cell repertoire across pregnancy in women with multiple sclerosis.

The library was made by the immunoSEQ multiplex PCR assay. The immuneACCESS repertoire file appears here via TCRdb, limited to in-frame rearrangements. These files lack a portion of the clones; in checked studies, under half of the deficit traces to unresolved V genes, and the cause of the others is not known. A total of almost 20,000 clones appear in this sample, 88% of them only once. The top ten constitute roughly 20% of the sample. Sequences LNHNV (CDR1) and YYDKDF (CDR2) are obtained from the germline V gene (reference sequence). Including the terminal cysteine and phenylalanine, the CDR3 comprises 14 residues. Left in the record is the CDR3 DNA by itself, 42 bases read in frame from the first base. V loses 4 bases of germline sequence and J loses 2 bases, and the interval between the two ends is 11 bases.

Material: CD8+ T cells from peripheral blood mononuclear cells, obtained after pregnancy. The V gene is TRBV15 and the J gene is TRBJ1-1; no D gene is confidently identified. The TCR originated in a female donor in good health, enrolled as a control in a pregnancy study. The nucleotide sequence reads as follows: TGTGCCACCAGCATAGAGGGAGAAAACACTGAAGCTTTCTTT. Its coded protein is CATSIEGENTEAFF.